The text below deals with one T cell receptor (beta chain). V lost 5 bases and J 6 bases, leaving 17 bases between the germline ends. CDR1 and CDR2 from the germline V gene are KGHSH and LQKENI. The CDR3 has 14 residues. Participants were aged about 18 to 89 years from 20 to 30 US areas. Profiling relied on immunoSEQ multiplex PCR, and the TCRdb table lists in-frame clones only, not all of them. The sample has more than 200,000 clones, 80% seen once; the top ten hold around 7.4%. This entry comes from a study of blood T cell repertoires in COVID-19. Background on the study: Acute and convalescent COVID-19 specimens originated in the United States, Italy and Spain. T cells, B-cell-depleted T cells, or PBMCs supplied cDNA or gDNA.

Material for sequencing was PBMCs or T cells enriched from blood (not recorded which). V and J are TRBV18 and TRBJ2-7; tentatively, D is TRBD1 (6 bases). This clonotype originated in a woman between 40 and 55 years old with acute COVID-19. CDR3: CASSFNREFAEQYF. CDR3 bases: TGTGCCAGCTCATTCAACAGGGAGTTCGCCGAGCAGTACTTC.